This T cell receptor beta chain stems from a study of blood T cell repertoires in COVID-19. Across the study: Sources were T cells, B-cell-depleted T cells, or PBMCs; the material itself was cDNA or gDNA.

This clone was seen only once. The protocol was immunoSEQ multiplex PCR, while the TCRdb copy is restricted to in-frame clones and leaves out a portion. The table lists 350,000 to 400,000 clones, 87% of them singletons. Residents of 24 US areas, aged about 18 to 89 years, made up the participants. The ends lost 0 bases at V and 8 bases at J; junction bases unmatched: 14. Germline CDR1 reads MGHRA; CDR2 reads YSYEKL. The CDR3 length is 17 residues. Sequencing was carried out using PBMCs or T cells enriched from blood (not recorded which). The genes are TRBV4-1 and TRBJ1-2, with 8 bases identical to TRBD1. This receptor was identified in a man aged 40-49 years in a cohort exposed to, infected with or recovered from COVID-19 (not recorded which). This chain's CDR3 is CASSQEQGTGLLRGYTF. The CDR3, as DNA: TGCGCCAGCAGCCAAGAACAAGGGACAGGCCTCCTTCGGGGCTACACCTTC.